The rows below give T cell receptor beta chains drawn from one sample of a study of CD8+ T cells in alopecia areata. Repertoires were generated with immunoSEQ multiplex PCR, while TCRdb's copy carries only in-frame clones and drops some. This table has around 190,000 clones, 50% to 60% appearing once. Specimen: CD4+ T cells sorted from blood, collected at week 4, from a patient treated with tofacitinib. The receptors derive from a human donor with alopecia areata. CDR3s leave out the opening cysteine and the closing phenylalanine or tryptophan. Fields, in order: D gene, clone size, V gene, J gene, CDR3 protein. A D gene is named only where the DNA matches it firmly. Expanded clones are given a class, and other clones once, few, many or no size at all.

>-|-|TRBV29-1|TRBJ2-5
SVAAMGPQTQY
>TRBD1|-|TRBV5-1|TRBJ2-4
ASSSAPGTGANKNIQY
>-|-|TRBV28|TRBJ2-3
ASSLGIEQY
>-|-|TRBV25-1|TRBJ2-7
ASSEFRGGEQY
>TRBD2|-|TRBV2|TRBJ2-1
ASSDKRESNEQF
>TRBD2|few|TRBV5-1|TRBJ2-3
ASSLELAGEVADTQY
>TRBD1|-|TRBV29-1|TRBJ2-5
SVYRQGQETQY
>TRBD2|-|TRBV7-2|TRBJ2-5
ASSFTTSGKETQY
>-|-|TRBV6-6|TRBJ2-5
ASSYSDLAQETQY
>TRBD2|-|TRBV28|TRBJ2-5
ASSQSGLAEQETQY
>-|-|TRBV5-1|TRBJ2-7
ASSTSPPGEQY
>TRBD1|-|TRBV25-1|TRBJ2-7
ASSDTGQVLYEQY
>TRBD2|-|TRBV29-1|TRBJ2-3
SAVAGGSTDTQY
>TRBD2|-|TRBV30|TRBJ2-2
AWSSSGGTGELF
>-|-|TRBV30|TRBJ2-1
AWSVPGPPNEQF
>TRBD1|once|TRBV18|TRBJ1-1
ASSGQGGTEAF
>-|many|TRBV4-2|TRBJ1-5
ASSQESDQPQH
>-|-|TRBV30|TRBJ1-5
AWSSRGRGNQPQH
>-|-|TRBV30|TRBJ1-5
AWSRGGSNQPQH
>-|-|TRBV9|TRBJ2-2
ASSPEAVGELF
>-|few|TRBV29-1|TRBJ1-4
SVEGSPGEKLF
>TRBD1|-|TRBV30|TRBJ1-1
AWSQDRGNEAF
>-|-|TRBV30|TRBJ2-1
AWSTENEQF
>-|-|TRBV18|TRBJ2-1
ASSLDGWVRF
>TRBD2|-|TRBV5-6|TRBJ2-7
ASNLRSTSGYEQY
>-|once|TRBV5-1|TRBJ2-6
ASLLLVSGANVLT
>-|-|TRBV4-3|TRBJ1-2
ASSQDPASYGYT
>-|few|TRBV30|TRBJ1-5
AWRHKREGNQPQH
>TRBD1|few|TRBV10-1|TRBJ2-7
ASSQPSGTGGVYEQY
>-|-|TRBV7-6|TRBJ2-7
ASSLDMELRDEQY
>-|few|TRBV20-1|TRBJ2-3
SARVTDTQY
>TRBD1|-|TRBV19|TRBJ2-6
ASTMTGAGANVLT
>-|few|TRBV7-2|TRBJ2-4
ASSSTHLTATSKNIQY
>-|-|TRBV29-1|TRBJ2-1
SVAGGGNNEQF
>-|-|TRBV29-1|TRBJ1-5
SVTAPNQPQH
>TRBD1|-|TRBV28|TRBJ1-2
ASSPTGKGYT
>TRBD1|few|TRBV30|TRBJ1-5
AWSVRGQISNQPQH
>-|once|TRBV4-3|TRBJ2-5
ASSHGTAEETQY
>-|-|TRBV30|TRBJ1-5
AWSVPGQPQH
>-|-|TRBV30|TRBJ2-1
AWRHNEQF
>-|few|TRBV29-1|TRBJ2-3
SVDLRNTDTQY
>-|-|TRBV7-3|TRBJ2-5
ASSYLRGETQY
>-|-|TRBV29-1|TRBJ1-1
SVDRVNRLI
>TRBD1|few|TRBV19|TRBJ1-5
ASSIPGQGTQPQH
>-|-|TRBV2|TRBJ2-2
ASRWRTNTGELF
>-|-|TRBV6-5|TRBJ2-7
ASSRSQGVEQY
>-|few|TRBV2|TRBJ2-2
ASSDNTGELF
>TRBD2|-|TRBV5-1|TRBJ2-5
ASSPGTSAQETQY
>-|-|TRBV29-1|TRBJ2-1
SVHPQGPGNEQF
>TRBD2|few|TRBV27|TRBJ2-7
ASSSSPGTSGNSYEQY
>-|few|TRBV29-1|TRBJ1-2
SVTDSYGYT
>-|few|TRBV7-2|TRBJ2-3
ASSFPDTDTQY
>-|-|TRBV7-3|TRBJ2-2
ASSLNAHTGELF
>TRBD2|few|TRBV7-7|TRBJ2-5
ASSPRPGGPQETQY
>TRBD2|-|TRBV30|TRBJ2-1
AWSVLGRVYNEQF
>-|-|TRBV5-1|TRBJ2-5
ASREQETQY
>TRBD1|-|TRBV29-1|TRBJ1-2
SVAAGTGNYGYT
>TRBD1|-|TRBV30|TRBJ2-3
AWSLSRQGADTQY